The source of this T cell receptor (beta chain) is a study of PD-1 blockade in classical Hodgkin lymphoma. Study observations and caveats: A significant rise in TCR diversity was seen by C4D1 for CD4+ cells but not for CD8+ cells. Healthy donors reportedly exceeded newly diagnosed patients in baseline TCR diversity. Patients who responded completely had about the same baseline diversity as newly diagnosed patients.

Sequenced by immunoSEQ multiplex PCR; TCRdb stores in-frame clones only, minus some. The sample carries tens of thousands of clones, 85% recorded once. Remarks on this clone: Its antigen is as yet unknown.

All the patients suffered relapse after autologous stem cell transplantation, and brentuximab vedotin exposure differed. Purified CD4+ T cells were obtained from thawed PBMCs through magnetic negative selection. Best overall response was complete response, partial response or progressive disease in these relapsed/refractory classical Hodgkin lymphoma patients. V trimming: 3 bases; J trimming: 9 bases; junction bases outside the gene matches: 4. The CDR3 extends over 13 amino acids. Per germline, CDR1 SGHRS and CDR2 YFSETQ. This chain joins TRBV5-1 and TRBJ2-1; 9 nucleotides line up with TRBD2. The sequence was obtained from a human donor with classical Hodgkin lymphoma. The material was CD4+ T cells from blood, obtained at baseline. CDR3 in amino acids: CASSSGLAGEQFF. CDR3 DNA sequence: TGCGCCAGCAGCTCGGGACTAGCTGGTGAGCAGTTCTTC.